This T cell receptor beta chain appears in the sequencing data of a study of Graves' ophthalmopathy and Graves' hyperthyroidism (dated by TCRdb to 2016 to 2019). Regarding the research as a whole: Peripheral blood was collected at initial diagnosis, prior to any treatment. In total, approximately 140 blood samples were TCR-sequenced: approximately 42 ophthalmopathy, under 85 hyperthyroidism and 17 hyperthyroidism-to-ophthalmopathy patients. The study used signatures of the TCR beta repertoire to tell Graves' ophthalmopathy apart from Graves' hyperthyroidism and to predict which patients would progress to ophthalmopathy. T-cell repertoires of thyroid tissue and blood were compared in 5 or 6 hyperthyroidism patients. After sampling, hyperthyroidism patients received methimazole starting at 30 mg daily, and ophthalmopathy patients received high-dose intravenous methylprednisolone. An independent validation cohort comprised some 18 hyperthyroidism patients and around 16 patients who later progressed from hyperthyroidism to ophthalmopathy. To explore V-J signatures distinguishing ophthalmopathy from hyperthyroidism, a discovery set of under 110 patients (around 44 ophthalmopathy, around 55 stable hyperthyroidism) was enrolled. On the study overall, not on this receptor specifically: In cross-validation, the 13-signature model distinguished ophthalmopathy from stable hyperthyroidism with around 90% sensitivity and roughly 81% specificity, while in the test set the corresponding values were about 80% and 75%. Most expanded thyroid clonotypes with a frequency above 0.001 also appeared in blood, which suggests that blood repertoires may reflect the immune response in the thyroid. In validation, the model predicted ophthalmopathy progression with about 70% sensitivity and less than 80% specificity; roughly 11 predicted patients were CT-confirmed with GO in a median of around 6.5 months. No statistical method was used to predetermine the sample size, and group allocation was not hidden from the investigators.

This clonotype appeared a few times. No antigen is known for it. No much larger clone exists at a distance of one base, and base qualities are not known. For repertoire sequencing, the TCR beta CDR3 regions were amplified from RNA transcripts. A first-round RT-PCR used HTBI primers with the Qiagen OneStep RT-PCR kit, followed by a second-round multiplex PCR, size selection and purification. The libraries underwent paired-end sequencing with 100 bp reads on an Illumina HiSeq2000. The study's processing was this. Reads were processed with SOAPnuke, discarding reads with adapters, uncalled bases, mean Phred below 15, or no exact constant-primer or identifier match. High-quality paired reads were merged with COPE v1.2.5. Each unique nucleotide sequence was treated as a clonotype, and MiTCR v1.1 was used to align the clonotypes to the IMGT TRB V, D and J references. The analysis was limited to V-J combinations with a frequency above 0.0001, which together covered roughly 99% of the repertoires. For each V-J combination, a TCR clonal expansion and chaos score was defined as the ratio of F50 clonal expansion to chaos observed in the TCRdist matrix. Welch's t-statistics and random forest were used to narrow the features down to about twelve V-J combinations, which were then fed into a naive Bayes classifier. The Morisita-Horn index was used to measure how similar the thyroid and blood repertoires were. TCRdb handled the public reads itself, with Q25 trimming in fastp and clone calling in MiXCR, and kept productive beta chains. Rows merge per CDR3 protein into single entries with the most common DNA and genes. The authors' filters were not applied to this entry. The sample data list around 670,000 distinct CDR3 sequences, and roughly two fifths of these were observed just once. The ten largest clonotypes hold 35% to 55% of the sample.

Measured from the cysteine to the phenylalanine, the CDR3 is 16 residues long. Only the CDR3 DNA stays, 48 bases, in frame from base 1. CDR1 SGDLS and CDR2 YYNGEE were looked up in the germline V gene. Cut back by 0 bases and 3 bases, the V and J ends lie 12 bases apart. Ophthalmopathy patients had moderately to severely active disease, Clinical Activity Score of at least 3, NOSPECS grade of at least 4, and disease duration under 3 months. Anyone with other autoimmune diseases, uncontrolled infections, pregnancy or lactation was excluded from the study. Diagnosis was based on clinical symptoms, serum thyroxine, TRAb, thyroid ultrasound and orbital computed tomography. Using Ficoll-Paque density gradient centrifugation, PBMCs were isolated from approximately 11 ml of fresh peripheral blood. Trizol reagent was used to extract the total RNA, and its quality was then checked on an Agilent 2100 Bioanalyzer.

Recombination joined TRBV9 with TRBJ2-2; 6 matching bases give a weak D call of TRBD2. Source material: peripheral blood. The receptor's source is an adult man with Graves' ophthalmopathy. The CDR3 reads CASSVDGSAYTGELFF. The DNA sequence is given as TGTGCCAGCAGCGTAGACGGGAGTGCGTACACCGGGGAGCTGTTTTTT.